This note documents a single T cell receptor (beta chain) sequence. The data stem from a study of T cells in Graves' hyperthyroidism and ophthalmopathy. The overall study: Peripheral blood was taken when the disease was first diagnosed, before any treatment began.

Authors of the study amplified TCR beta CDR3 regions from RNA transcripts. Initially, a first-round RT-PCR of the TCR CDR3 employed the HTBI primer set. TCRdb reprocessed the multiplex PCR reads via MiXCR and lists one record per CDR3 protein. The sample records roughly 100,000 distinct CDR3 sequences, over 50% being singletons. V lost 5 bases and J 5 bases, leaving 14 bases between the germline ends. Germline CDR1 and CDR2: ENHRY and SYGVKD. CDR3 length: 14 residues. Those patients with uncontrolled infection, other autoimmune disease, pregnancy or lactation were excluded. The sample consisted of blood. The chain joins TRBV10-3 to TRBJ2-3; a weak D match, TRBD2 (6 bases). The TCR sequence derives from a woman between 40 and 50 years old with Graves' hyperthyroidism. CDR3 nucleotides: TGTGCCATCAGTCCTACTAGCAGTCGAGATACGCAGTATTTT. Translated, it gives CAISPTSSRDTQYF.